This T cell receptor beta chain is from a study of shared clonotypes between healthy human individuals. Broader study findings: The low donor count limited represented genetic and exposure-history diversity. At large depth, rarefaction still showed sorted-subset sequencing to be incomplete.

Recent acute infections and vaccinations were absent in the healthy HIV-negative adult donors. The germline CDR1 and CDR2 sequences are LGHNA and YNFKEQ. Trimming took 4 bases from V and 1 from J, leaving 13 bases between them. The CDR3 has 15 residues. Each PCR replicate from the sorted subsets contained around 200 ng DNA, which is about 31,000 T cell genomes. This table comes from immunoSEQ multiplex PCR, and its TCRdb copy is limited to in-frame clones, with some not included. The repertoire includes 600,000 to 700,000 clones, around three quarters of them detected once, and around 2% sits in the top ten. To note about this clone: As yet, its antigen is unknown.

The sample taken for sequencing was memory CD4+ T cells sorted from blood. This sample's subset: CD45RA-negative fraction. The V call is TRBV4-2, the J call TRBJ1-1, with no clear D. The receptor comes from a woman aged 25 to 45 in good health. Here the CDR3 DNA reads TGTGCCAGCAGCCGCCTCCGGGAGCCGAACACTGAAGCTTTCTTT. Its protein is CASSRLREPNTEAFF.